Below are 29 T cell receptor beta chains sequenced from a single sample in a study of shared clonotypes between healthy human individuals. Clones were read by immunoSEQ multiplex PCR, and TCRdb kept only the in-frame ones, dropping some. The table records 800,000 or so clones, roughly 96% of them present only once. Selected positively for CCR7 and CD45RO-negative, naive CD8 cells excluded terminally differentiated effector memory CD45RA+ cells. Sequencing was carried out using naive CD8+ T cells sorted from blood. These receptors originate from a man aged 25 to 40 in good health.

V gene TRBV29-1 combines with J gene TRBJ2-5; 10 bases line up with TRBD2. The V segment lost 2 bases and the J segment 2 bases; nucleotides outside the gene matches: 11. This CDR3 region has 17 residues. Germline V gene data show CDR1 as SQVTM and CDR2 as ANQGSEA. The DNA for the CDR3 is TGCAGCGTTGAATGGTGGACTAGCGGTGTGGGTCAAGAGACCCAGTACTTC. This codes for CSVEWWTSGVGQETQYF. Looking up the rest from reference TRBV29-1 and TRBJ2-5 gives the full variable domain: SAVISQKPSRDICQRGTSLTIQCQVDSQVTMMFWYRQQPGQSLTLIATANQGSEATYESGFVIDKFPISRPNLTFSTLTVSNMSPEDSSIYLCSVEWWTSGVGQETQYFGPGTRLLVL.

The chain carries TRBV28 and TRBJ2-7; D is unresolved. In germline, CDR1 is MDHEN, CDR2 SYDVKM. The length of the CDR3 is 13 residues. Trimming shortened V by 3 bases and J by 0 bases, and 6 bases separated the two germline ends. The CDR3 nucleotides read TGTGCCAGCAGTTTTTCTCCCTCCTACGAGCAGTACTTC. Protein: CASSFSPSYEQYF. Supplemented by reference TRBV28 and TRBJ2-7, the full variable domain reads DVKVTQSSRYLVKRTGEKVFLECVQDMDHENMFWYRQDPGLGLRLIYFSYDVKMKEKGDIPEGYSVSREKKERFSLILESASTNQTSMYLCASSFSPSYEQYFGPGTRLTVT.

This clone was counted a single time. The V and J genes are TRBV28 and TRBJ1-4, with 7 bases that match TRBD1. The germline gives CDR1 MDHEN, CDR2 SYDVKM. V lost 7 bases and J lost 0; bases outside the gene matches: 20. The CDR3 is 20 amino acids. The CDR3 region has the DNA TGTGCCAGCAACCAGCCCCCCGACAGGGCCGATTCTGCAACTAATGAAAAACTGTTTTTT. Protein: CASNQPPDRADSATNEKLFF.

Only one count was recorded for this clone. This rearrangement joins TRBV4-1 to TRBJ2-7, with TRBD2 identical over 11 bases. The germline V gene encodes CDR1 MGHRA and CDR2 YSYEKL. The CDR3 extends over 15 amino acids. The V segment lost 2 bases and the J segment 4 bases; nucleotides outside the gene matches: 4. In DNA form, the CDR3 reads TGCGCCAGCAGCCAAACGCTAGCGGGAGGTTACGAGCAGTACTTC. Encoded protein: CASSQTLAGGYEQYF.

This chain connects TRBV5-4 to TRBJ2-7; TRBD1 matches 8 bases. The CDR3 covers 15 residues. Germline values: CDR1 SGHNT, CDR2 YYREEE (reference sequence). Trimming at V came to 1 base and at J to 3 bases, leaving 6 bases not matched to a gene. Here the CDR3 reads CASSLLGQVVYEQYF. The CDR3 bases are TGTGCCAGCAGCTTGCTGGGACAGGTGGTCTACGAGCAGTACTTC.

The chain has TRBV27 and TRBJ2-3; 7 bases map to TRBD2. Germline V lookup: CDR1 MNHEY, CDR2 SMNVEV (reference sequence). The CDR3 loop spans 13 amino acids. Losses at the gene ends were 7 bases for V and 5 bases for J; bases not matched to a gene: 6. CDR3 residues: CASMGGILDTQYF. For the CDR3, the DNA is TGTGCCAGCATGGGGGGGATTCTAGATACGCAGTATTTT.

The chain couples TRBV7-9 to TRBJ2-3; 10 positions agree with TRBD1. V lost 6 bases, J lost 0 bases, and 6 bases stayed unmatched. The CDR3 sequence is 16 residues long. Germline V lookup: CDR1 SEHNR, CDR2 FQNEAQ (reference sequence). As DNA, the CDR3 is TGTGCCAGCAGTCCCGGACAGGGGGAAAGCACAGATACGCAGTATTTT. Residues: CASSPGQGESTDTQYF.

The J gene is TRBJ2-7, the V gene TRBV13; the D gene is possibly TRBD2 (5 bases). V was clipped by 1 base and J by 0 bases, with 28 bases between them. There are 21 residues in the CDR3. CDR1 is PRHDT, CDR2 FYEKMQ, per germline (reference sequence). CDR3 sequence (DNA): TGTGCCAGCAGCTTAGTCCCTCTGCTTGGTGACGTAACGGGAAGCTCCTACGAGCAGTACTTC. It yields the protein CASSLVPLLGDVTGSSYEQYF.

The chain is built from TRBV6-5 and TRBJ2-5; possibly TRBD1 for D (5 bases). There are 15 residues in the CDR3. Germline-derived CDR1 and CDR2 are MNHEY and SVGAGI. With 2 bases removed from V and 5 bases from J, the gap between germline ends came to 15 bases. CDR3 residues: CASSYMQGAAETQYF. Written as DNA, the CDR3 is TGTGCCAGCAGTTACATGCAGGGCGCGGCGGAGACCCAGTACTTC.

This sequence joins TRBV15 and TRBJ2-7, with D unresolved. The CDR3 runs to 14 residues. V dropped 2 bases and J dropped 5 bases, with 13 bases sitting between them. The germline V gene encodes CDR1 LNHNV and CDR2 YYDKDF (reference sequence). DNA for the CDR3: TGTGCCACCAGCAGATTACCCGTCGGAAACGAGCAGTACTTC. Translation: CATSRLPVGNEQYF.

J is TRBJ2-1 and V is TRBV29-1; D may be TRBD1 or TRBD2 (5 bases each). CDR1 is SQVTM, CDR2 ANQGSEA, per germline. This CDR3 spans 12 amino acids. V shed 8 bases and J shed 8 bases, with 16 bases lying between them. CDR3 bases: TGCAGCTATCTAGGGGAGTGGGATGAGCAGTTCTTC. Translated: CSYLGEWDEQFF.

CDR3 nucleotide sequence: TGTGCCAGCAGCTTATACTCCCGCTCCTACAATGAGCAGTTCTTC. Its translation: CASSLYSRSYNEQFF. V is TRBV7-2 and J is TRBJ2-1; D not certain. V was pared by 2 bases and J by 0 bases, with 8 bases between. This CDR3 comprises 15 residues. Germline CDR1 reads SGHTA; CDR2 reads FQGNSA.

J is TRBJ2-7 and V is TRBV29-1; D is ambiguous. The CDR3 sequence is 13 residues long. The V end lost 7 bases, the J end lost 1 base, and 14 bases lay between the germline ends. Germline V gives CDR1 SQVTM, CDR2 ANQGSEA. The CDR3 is CSAYIVYSYEQYF. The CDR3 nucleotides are TGCAGCGCTTACATAGTTTATTCCTACGAGCAGTACTTC.

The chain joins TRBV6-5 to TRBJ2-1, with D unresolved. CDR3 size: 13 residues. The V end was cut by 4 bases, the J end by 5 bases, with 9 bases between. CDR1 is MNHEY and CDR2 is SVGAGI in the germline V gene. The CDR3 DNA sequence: TGTGCCAGCAGTTTAAATAGAAACAATGAGCAGTTCTTC. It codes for CASSLNRNNEQFF.

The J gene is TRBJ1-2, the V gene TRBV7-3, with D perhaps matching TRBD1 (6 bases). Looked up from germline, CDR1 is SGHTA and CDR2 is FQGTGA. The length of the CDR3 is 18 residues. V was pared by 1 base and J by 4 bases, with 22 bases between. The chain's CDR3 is CASSLSTLTPGAPYGYTF. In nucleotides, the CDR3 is TGTGCCAGCAGCTTAAGCACCCTCACACCAGGGGCCCCCTATGGCTACACCTTC.

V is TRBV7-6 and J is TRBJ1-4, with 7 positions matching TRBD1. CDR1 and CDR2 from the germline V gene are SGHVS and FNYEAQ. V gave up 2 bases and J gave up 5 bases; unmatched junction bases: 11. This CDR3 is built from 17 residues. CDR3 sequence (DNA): TGTGCCAGCAGCTTATGGGCGACAGGGAGGGGGAATGAAAAACTGTTTTTT. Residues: CASSLWATGRGNEKLFF.

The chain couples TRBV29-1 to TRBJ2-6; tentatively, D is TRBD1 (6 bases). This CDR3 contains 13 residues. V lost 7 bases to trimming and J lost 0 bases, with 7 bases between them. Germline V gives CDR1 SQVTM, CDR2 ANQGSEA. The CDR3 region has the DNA TGCAGCGCAGGGGACTCTGGGGCCAACGTCCTGACTTTC. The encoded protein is CSAGDSGANVLTF.

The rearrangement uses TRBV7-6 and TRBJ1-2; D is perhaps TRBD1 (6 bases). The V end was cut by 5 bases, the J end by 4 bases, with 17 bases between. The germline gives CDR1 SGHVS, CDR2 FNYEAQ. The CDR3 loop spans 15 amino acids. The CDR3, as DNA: TGTGCCAGCAGCCCGAGGACAGCCGCGGGCTATGGCTACACCTTC. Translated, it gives CASSPRTAAGYGYTF.

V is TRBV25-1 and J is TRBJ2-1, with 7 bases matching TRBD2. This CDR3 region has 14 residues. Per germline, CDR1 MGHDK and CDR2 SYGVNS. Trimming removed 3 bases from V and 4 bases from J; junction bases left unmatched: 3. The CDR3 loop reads CASSEARGYNEQFF. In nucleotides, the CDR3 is TGTGCCAGCAGTGAGGCGCGGGGGTACAATGAGCAGTTCTTC.

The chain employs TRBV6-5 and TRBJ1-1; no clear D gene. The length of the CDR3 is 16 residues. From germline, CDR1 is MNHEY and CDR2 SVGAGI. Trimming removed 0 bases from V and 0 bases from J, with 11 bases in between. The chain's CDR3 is CASSYSIENMNTEAFF. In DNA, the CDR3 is TGTGCCAGCAGTTACTCGATAGAGAACATGAACACTGAAGCTTTCTTT.

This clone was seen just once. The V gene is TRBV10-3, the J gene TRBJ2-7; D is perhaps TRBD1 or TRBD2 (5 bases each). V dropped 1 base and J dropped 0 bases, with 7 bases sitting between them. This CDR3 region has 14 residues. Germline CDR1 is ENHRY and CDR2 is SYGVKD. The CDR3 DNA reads TGTGCCATCAGTGAGTGGGGGACCTCCTACGAGCAGTACTTC. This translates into CAISEWGTSYEQYF.

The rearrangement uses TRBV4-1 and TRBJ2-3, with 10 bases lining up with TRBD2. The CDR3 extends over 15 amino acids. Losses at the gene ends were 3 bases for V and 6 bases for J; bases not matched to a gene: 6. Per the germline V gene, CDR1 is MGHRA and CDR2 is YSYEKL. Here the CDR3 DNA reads TGCGCCAGCAGCCACCCTAGCGGGAGTCTTGATACGCAGTATTTT. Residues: CASSHPSGSLDTQYF.

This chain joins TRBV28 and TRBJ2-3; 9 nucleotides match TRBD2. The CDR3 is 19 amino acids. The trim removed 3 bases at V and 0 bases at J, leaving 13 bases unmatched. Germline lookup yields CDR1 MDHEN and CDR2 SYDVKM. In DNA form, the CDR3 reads TGTGCCAGCAGTTTGCCCGCCCCTGGACTAGCGAGTAGCACAGATACGCAGTATTTT. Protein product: CASSLPAPGLASSTDTQYF.

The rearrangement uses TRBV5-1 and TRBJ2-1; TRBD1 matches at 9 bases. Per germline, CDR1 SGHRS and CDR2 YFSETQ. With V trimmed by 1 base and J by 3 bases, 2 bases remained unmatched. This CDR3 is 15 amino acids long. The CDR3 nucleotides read TGCGCCAGCAGCTTGCGGACAGGGGTCTACAATGAGCAGTTCTTC. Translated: CASSLRTGVYNEQFF.

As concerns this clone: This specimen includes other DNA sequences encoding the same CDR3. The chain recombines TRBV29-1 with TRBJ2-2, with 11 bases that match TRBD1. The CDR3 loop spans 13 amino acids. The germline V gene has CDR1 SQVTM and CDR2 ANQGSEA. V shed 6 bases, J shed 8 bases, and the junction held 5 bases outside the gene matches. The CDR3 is CSVRDRGTGELFF. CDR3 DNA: TGCAGCGTGAGGGACAGGGGGACGGGGGAGCTGTTTTTT.

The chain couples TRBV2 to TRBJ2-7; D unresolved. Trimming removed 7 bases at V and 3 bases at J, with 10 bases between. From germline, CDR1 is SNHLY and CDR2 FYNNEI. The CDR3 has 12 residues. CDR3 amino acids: CASTGISYEQYF. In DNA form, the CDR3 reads TGTGCCAGCACTGGAATCAGCTACGAGCAGTACTTC.

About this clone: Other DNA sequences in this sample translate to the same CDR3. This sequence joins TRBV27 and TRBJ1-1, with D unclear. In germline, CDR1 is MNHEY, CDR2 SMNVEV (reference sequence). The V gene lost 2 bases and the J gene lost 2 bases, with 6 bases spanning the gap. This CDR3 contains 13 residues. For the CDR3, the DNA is TGTGCCAGCAGTTTAACCCGAAACACTGAAGCTTTCTTT. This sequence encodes CASSLTRNTEAFF.

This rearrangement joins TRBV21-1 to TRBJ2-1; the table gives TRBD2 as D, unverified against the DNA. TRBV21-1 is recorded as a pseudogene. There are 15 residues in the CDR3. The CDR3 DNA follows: TGTGCCAGCAGCAAAGCGGTCGGGAGGGCCCGCGAGCAGTTCTTC. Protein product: CASSKAVGRAREQFF.

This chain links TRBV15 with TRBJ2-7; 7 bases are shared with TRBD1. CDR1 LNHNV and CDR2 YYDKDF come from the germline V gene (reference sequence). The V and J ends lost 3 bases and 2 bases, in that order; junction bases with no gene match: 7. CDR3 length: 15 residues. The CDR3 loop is CATSSRQGAPYEQYF. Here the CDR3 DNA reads TGTGCCACCAGCAGCCGACAGGGAGCCCCCTACGAGCAGTACTTC.